The 15 T cell receptor beta chains reported below all come from one sample, sequenced in a study of control samples from healthy donors and cancer patients (dated by TCRdb to about 2020). Libraries were built with the immunoSEQ multiplex PCR assay. TCRdb stores this immuneACCESS table with in-frame sequences only. Part of the clones is absent; in the studies checked, under half of the shortfall reflects unresolved V genes, and no reason is known for the rest. The sample includes fewer than 200,000 clones, with just over 90% observed a single time. In total, the top ten clones hold more than 1.3% of the sample. What was sequenced was blood. These receptors were collected from a man aged 25 to 45 in good health.

This CDR3 is CASTDGGNSPLHF. Here the CDR3 DNA reads TGTGCCAGCACCGACGGGGGTAATTCACCCCTCCACTTT. This rearrangement joins TRBV2 to TRBJ1-6, with D possibly TRBD1 on 5 matching bases. Germline values: CDR1 SNHLY, CDR2 FYNNEI. The CDR3 covers 13 residues. Trimming took off 7 bases at V and 6 bases at J, with 10 bases between the two ends.

J is TRBJ2-2 and V is TRBV6-2 or TRBV6-3; D might be TRBD1 (6 bases). CDR3 length: 13 amino acids. V lost 4 bases, J lost 7 bases, and 10 bases lay in between. The germline CDR1 and CDR2 sequences are MNHEY and SVGEGT. DNA of the CDR3: TGTGCCAGCAGTTCACAGGGTTTCGGGGAGCTGTTTTTT. It specifies CASSSQGFGELFF.

V and J are TRBV27 and TRBJ2-1, with D unclear. The CDR3 runs to 15 residues. V gave up 5 bases and J gave up 2 bases, with 13 bases separating them. Germline V gene sequence: CDR1 MNHEY, CDR2 SMNVEV (reference sequence). The CDR3 reads CASSGGRLTYNEQFF. CDR3 coding DNA: TGTGCCAGCAGTGGCGGTAGGCTCACCTACAATGAGCAGTTCTTC.

The rearrangement links TRBV2 to TRBJ1-1; D is perhaps TRBD1 (5 bases). Germline values: CDR1 SNHLY, CDR2 FYNNEI. CDR3 length equals 15 residues. V was shortened by 11 bases and J by 0 bases, with 19 bases between the two germline ends. The CDR3, as DNA: TGTGCCGTACCATCCGGGGGGACTATGAACACTGAAGCTTTCTTT. Its translation is CAVPSGGTMNTEAFF.

The chain combines TRBV7-9 with TRBJ2-5, with TRBD1 matching 10 bases. This CDR3 contains 18 residues. CDR1 SEHNR and CDR2 FQNEAQ come from the germline V gene (reference sequence). V shed 5 bases and J 4 bases; nucleotides not matched to a gene: 16. The CDR3 loop reads CASSNDRGRIGGIETQYF. CDR3 coding DNA: TGTGCCAGCAGCAATGACAGGGGGCGGATCGGCGGGATAGAGACCCAGTACTTC.

The chain recombines TRBV7-8 with TRBJ2-7; D is undetermined. Germline V gene data show CDR1 as SGHVS and CDR2 as FQNEAQ. The germline V and J ends were trimmed by 4 bases and 3 bases, with 7 bases remaining between them. This CDR3 comprises 12 residues. The CDR3 protein is CASSSLDYEQYF. The CDR3 DNA is TGTGCCAGCAGCTCCCTCGACTACGAGCAGTACTTC.

This clone came up once. The chain couples TRBV2 to TRBJ2-5; TRBD2 is a possible D gene (6 bases). Germline V gives CDR1 SNHLY, CDR2 FYNNEI. This CDR3 comprises 16 residues. V was shortened by 1 base and J by 4 bases, with 16 bases between the two germline ends. The CDR3 protein is CASSEGGGALGETQYF. CDR3 in DNA: TGTGCCAGCAGTGAAGGCGGCGGGGCCCTAGGAGAGACCCAGTACTTC.

The sample holds one count of this clone. The chain joins TRBV9 to TRBJ2-7; no firm D call. Looked up from germline, CDR1 is SGDLS and CDR2 is YYNGEE. Trimming stripped 0 bases from V and 0 bases from J, with 7 bases between. CDR3 length equals 14 residues. DNA of the CDR3: TGTGCCAGCAGCGTAGGCTCAACCTCCTACGAGCAGTACTTC. It yields the protein CASSVGSTSYEQYF.

The chain is built from TRBV6-6 and TRBJ1-4; no definite D call. Germline-derived CDR1 and CDR2 are MNHNY and SVGAGI (reference sequence). The CDR3 has 13 residues. The V gene lost 7 bases and the J gene lost 7 bases, with 13 bases spanning the gap. In DNA, the CDR3 is TGTGCCAGCAATAACGGGCAGTCTGAAAAACTGTTTTTT. Translated, it gives CASNNGQSEKLFF.

This clone was picked up a small number of times. The chain carries TRBV18 and TRBJ2-1; 8 bases map to TRBD1. CDR3 size: 16 residues. The germline CDR1 and CDR2 sequences are KGHSH and LQKENI. Germline trimming cut 3 bases from V and 2 bases from J; bases unmatched to any gene: 6. The CDR3 loop reads CASSPQGAQTYNEQFF. The CDR3 DNA reads TGTGCCAGCTCACCGCAGGGGGCGCAGACCTACAATGAGCAGTTCTTC.

The genes are TRBV10-3 and TRBJ2-1, with D possibly matching TRBD2 (5 bases). The CDR3 runs to 13 residues. Germline-derived CDR1 and CDR2 are ENHRY and SYGVKD. V lost 9 bases and J 7 bases, leaving 16 bases between the germline ends. CDR3 DNA: TGTGCCATAGAGGACTCCTACCTGAATGAGCAGTTCTTC. This sequence encodes CAIEDSYLNEQFF.

Comments on this clone: This sample also contains other DNA sequences that code for the same CDR3. The chain joins TRBV27 to TRBJ2-7; D unresolved. Per the germline V gene, CDR1 is MNHEY and CDR2 is SMNVEV (reference sequence). V was trimmed by 0 bases and J by 1 base, leaving 7 bases between them. The CDR3 extends over 14 amino acids. The CDR3 region is CASSLSSGSYEQYF. In nucleotides, the CDR3 is TGTGCCAGCAGTTTATCGAGTGGGTCCTACGAGCAGTACTTC.

The chain couples TRBV11-2 to TRBJ1-2; 12 bases agree with TRBD1. V trimming: 5 bases; J trimming: 6 bases; junction bases outside the gene matches: 7. The V gene's germline CDR1 is SGHAT and CDR2 FQNNGV. The CDR3 has 15 amino acids. The CDR3 DNA follows: TGTGCCAGCAGCGCAACCGGGACAGGGGGCGATGGCTACACCTTC. Protein: CASSATGTGGDGYTF. Based on the CDR3 plus reference TRBV11-2 and TRBJ1-2, the full variable domain is EAGVAQSPRYKIIEKRQSVAFWCNPISGHATLYWYQQILGQGPKLLIQFQNNGVVDDSQLPKDRFSAERLKGVDSTLKIQPAKLEDSAVYLCASSATGTGGDGYTFGSGTRLTVV.

The chain recombines TRBV28 with TRBJ2-7; TRBD2 matches at 13 bases. V shed 5 bases, J shed 1 base, and the junction held 5 bases outside the gene matches. Per the germline V gene, CDR1 is MDHEN and CDR2 is SYDVKM. This CDR3 spans 16 amino acids. The DNA of the CDR3 is TGTGCCAGCAGTGTGAGGACTAGCGGGAGATCCTACGAGCAGTACTTC. It specifies CASSVRTSGRSYEQYF. Complete variable domain (other parts from reference TRBV28 and TRBJ2-7): DVKVTQSSRYLVKRTGEKVFLECVQDMDHENMFWYRQDPGLGLRLIYFSYDVKMKEKGDIPEGYSVSREKKERFSLILESASTNQTSMYLCASSVRTSGRSYEQYFGPGTRLTVT.

The chain recombines TRBV27 with TRBJ1-2; 8 nucleotides match TRBD1. The CDR3 runs to 13 residues. Germline loops: CDR1 MNHEY, CDR2 SMNVEV (reference sequence). Unmatched junction bases numbered 2, after V lost 5 bases and J lost 3 bases. The DNA of the CDR3 is TGTGCCAGCAGTCTGACAGGGGACTATGGCTACACCTTC. This encodes CASSLTGDYGYTF.